This T cell receptor (beta chain) originates from a study of blood T cell repertoires in COVID-19. As originally analysed: The assay estimated nucleated cells by amplifying reference gene primers. Sequencing was performed with immunoSEQ multiplex PCR; in TCRdb, only in-frame clones are kept and a portion is missing. That table gives V, J and clone size, and the DNA gave D and trimming. The repertoire has a few hundred thousand clones, around nine tenths of them found once; the top ten carry roughly 0.84%. Sequences were obtained from peripheral blood. The sequence came from a man between 18 and 29 years old with COVID-19, enrolled during active disease.

The CDR3 DNA sequence: TGTGCCAGCAGTCCACCTAGGGGTCGCTACAATGAGCAGTTCTTC. Residues: CASSPPRGRYNEQFF. This chain connects TRBV6-5 to TRBJ2-1, with D maybe TRBD1 (5 bases). From germline, CDR1 is MNHEY and CDR2 SVGAGI. The germline V and J ends were trimmed by 5 bases and 3 bases, with 14 bases remaining between them. CDR3 length: 15 amino acids.